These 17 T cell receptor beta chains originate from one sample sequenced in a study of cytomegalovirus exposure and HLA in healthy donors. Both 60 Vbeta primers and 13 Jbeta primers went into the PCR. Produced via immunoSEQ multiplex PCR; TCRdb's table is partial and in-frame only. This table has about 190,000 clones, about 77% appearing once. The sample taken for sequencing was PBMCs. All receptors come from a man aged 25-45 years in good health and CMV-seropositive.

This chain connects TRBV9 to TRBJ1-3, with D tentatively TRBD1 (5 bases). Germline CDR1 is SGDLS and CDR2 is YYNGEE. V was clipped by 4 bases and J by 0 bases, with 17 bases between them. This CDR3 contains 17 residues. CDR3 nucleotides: TGTGCCAGCAGCTCCCGCAGGGAAGAAGGCTCTGGAAACACCATATATTTT. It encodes CASSSRREEGSGNTIYF.

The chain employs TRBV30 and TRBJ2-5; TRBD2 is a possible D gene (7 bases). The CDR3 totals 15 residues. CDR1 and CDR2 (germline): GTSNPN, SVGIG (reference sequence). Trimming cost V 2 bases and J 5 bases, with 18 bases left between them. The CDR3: CAWSTKGGLGETQYF. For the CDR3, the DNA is TGTGCCTGGAGTACTAAGGGGGGGCTGGGGGAGACCCAGTACTTC.

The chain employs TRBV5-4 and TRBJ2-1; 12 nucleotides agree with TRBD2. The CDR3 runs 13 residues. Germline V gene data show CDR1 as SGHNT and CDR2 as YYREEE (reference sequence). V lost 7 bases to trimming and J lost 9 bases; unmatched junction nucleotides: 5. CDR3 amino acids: CASWTSGTGEQFF. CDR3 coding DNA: TGTGCCAGCTGGACTAGCGGGACAGGTGAGCAGTTCTTC.

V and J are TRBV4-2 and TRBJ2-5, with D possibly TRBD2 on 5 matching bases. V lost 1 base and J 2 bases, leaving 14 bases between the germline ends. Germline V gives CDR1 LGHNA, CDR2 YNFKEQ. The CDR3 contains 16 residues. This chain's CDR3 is CASSQVKDYIQETQYF. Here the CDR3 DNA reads TGTGCCAGCAGCCAAGTAAAAGACTATATTCAAGAGACCCAGTACTTC.

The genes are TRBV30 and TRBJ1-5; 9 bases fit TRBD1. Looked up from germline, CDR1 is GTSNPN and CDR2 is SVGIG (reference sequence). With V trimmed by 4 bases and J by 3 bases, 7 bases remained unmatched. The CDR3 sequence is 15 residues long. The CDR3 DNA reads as TGTGCCTGGAACGGACAGGGGTTTCCCAATCAGCCCCAGCATTTT. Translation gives CAWNGQGFPNQPQHF.

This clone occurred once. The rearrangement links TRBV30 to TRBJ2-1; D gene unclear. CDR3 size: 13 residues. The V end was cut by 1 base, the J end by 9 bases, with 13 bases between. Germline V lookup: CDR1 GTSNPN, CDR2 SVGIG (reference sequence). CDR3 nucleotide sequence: TGTGCCTGGAGTGCCCTTCTAGTCGCTGAGCAGTTCTTC. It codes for CAWSALLVAEQFF.

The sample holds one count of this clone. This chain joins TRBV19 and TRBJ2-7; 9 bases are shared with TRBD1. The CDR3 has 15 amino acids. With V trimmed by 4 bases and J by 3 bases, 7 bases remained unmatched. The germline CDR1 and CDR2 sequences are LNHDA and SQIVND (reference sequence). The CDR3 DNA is TGTGCCAGTAGTACTAGACAGGGGGGGCTCTACGAGCAGTACTTC. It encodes CASSTRQGGLYEQYF.

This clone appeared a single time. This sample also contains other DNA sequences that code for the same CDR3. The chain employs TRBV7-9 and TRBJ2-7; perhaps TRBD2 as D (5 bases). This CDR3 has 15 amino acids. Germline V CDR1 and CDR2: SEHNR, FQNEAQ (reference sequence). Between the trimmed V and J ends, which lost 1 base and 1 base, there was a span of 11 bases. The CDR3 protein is CASSLVRGGSYEQYF. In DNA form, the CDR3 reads TGTGCCAGCAGCTTAGTTCGGGGTGGGTCCTACGAGCAGTACTTC.

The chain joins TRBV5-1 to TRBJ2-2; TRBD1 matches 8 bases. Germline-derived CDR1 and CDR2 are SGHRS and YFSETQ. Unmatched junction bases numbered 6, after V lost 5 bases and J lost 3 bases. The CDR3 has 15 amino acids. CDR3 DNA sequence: TGCGCCAGCAGTCATGGACAGGGCGACACCGGGGAGCTGTTTTTT. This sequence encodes CASSHGQGDTGELFF.

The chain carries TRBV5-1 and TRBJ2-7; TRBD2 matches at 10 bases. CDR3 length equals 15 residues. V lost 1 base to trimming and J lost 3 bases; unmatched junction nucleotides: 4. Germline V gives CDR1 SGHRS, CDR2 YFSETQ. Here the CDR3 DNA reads TGCGCCAGCAGCTTGCTAGCGGGGGTGGTCTACGAGCAGTACTTC. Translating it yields CASSLLAGVVYEQYF.

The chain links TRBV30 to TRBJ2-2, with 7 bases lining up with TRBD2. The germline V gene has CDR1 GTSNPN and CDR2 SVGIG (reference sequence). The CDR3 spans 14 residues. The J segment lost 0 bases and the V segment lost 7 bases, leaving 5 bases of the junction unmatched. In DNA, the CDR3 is TGTGCCTACCGGGCGGGGGCGAACACCGGGGAGCTGTTTTTT. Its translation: CAYRAGANTGELFF.

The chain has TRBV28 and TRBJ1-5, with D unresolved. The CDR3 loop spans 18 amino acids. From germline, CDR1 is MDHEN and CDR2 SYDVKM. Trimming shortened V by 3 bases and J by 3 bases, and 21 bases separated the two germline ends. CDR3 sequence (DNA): TGTGCCAGCAGTTTCACCCTTACATCATCTGGTGCCAATCAGCCCCAGCATTTT. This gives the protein CASSFTLTSSGANQPQHF.

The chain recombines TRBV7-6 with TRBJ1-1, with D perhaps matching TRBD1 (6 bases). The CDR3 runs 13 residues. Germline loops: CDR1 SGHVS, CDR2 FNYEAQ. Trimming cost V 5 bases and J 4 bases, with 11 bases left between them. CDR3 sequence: CASSPRGATEAFF. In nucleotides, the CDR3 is TGTGCCAGCAGCCCCCGGGGGGCCACTGAAGCTTTCTTT.

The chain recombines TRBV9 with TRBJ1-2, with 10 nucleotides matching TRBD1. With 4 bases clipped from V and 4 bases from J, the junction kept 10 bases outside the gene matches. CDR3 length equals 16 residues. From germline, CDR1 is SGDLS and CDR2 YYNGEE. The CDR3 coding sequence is TGTGCCAGCAGCACCCGGGACAGGGGTCTTCGCTATGGCTACACCTTC. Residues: CASSTRDRGLRYGYTF.

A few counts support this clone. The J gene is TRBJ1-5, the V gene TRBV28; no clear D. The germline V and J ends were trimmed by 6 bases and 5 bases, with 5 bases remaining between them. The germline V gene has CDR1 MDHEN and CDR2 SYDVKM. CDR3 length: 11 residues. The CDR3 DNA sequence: TGTGCCAGCAGCTCAGATCAGCCCCAGCATTTT. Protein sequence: CASSSDQPQHF.

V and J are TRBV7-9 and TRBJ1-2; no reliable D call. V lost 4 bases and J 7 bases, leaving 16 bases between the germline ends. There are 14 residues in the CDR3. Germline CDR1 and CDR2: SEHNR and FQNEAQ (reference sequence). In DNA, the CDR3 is TGTGCCAGCAGCTACCCGGACGGGATTTCTGGCTACACCTTC. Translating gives CASSYPDGISGYTF.

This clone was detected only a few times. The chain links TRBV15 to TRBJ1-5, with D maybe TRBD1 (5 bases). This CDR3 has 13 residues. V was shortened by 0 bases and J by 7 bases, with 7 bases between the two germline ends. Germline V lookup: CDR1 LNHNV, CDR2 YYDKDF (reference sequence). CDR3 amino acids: CATSRDGGQPQHF. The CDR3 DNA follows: TGTGCCACCAGCAGAGATGGGGGGCAGCCCCAGCATTTT.